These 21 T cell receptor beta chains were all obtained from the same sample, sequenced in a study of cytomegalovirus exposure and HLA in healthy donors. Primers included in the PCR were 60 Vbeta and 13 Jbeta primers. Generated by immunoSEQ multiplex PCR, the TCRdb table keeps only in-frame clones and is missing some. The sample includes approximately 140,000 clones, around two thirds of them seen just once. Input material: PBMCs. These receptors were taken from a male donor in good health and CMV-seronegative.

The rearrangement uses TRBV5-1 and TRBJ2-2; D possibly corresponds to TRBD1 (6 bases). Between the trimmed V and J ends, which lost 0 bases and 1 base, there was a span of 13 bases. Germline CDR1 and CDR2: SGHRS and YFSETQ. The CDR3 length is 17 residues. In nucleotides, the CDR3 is TGCGCCAGCAGCTTGGACGACCCGACAGGGAACACCGGGGAGCTGTTTTTT. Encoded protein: CASSLDDPTGNTGELFF.

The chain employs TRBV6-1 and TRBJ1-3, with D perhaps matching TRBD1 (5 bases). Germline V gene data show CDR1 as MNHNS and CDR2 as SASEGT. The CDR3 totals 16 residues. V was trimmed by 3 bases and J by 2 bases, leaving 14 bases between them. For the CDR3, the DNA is TGTGCCAGCAGTGACCCAGGTGGGGGGGCTGGAAACACCATATATTTT. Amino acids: CASSDPGGGAGNTIYF.

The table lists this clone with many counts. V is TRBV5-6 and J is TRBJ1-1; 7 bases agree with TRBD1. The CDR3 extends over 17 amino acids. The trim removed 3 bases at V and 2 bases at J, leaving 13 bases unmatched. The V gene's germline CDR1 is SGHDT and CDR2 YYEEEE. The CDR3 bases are TGTGCCAGCAGCTCAATCCTCCGGGACAGATCCAACACTGAAGCTTTCTTT. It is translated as CASSSILRDRSNTEAFF.

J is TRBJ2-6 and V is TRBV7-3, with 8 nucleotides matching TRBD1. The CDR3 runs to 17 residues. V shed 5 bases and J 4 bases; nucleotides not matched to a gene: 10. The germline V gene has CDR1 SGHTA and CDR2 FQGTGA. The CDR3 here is CASSRNRGKAGANVLTF. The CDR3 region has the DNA TGTGCCAGCAGCCGTAACAGGGGGAAGGCGGGGGCCAACGTCCTGACTTTC.

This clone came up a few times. DNA for the CDR3: TGTGCCAGCAGTTTATCGATTCAGGGTGTTTCACCCCTCCACTTT. Protein: CASSLSIQGVSPLHF. The chain is built from TRBV27 and TRBJ1-6; D might be TRBD1 (5 bases). Looked up from germline, CDR1 is MNHEY and CDR2 is SMNVEV (reference sequence). V lost 0 bases and J lost 9, with 12 bases in between. CDR3 length: 15 amino acids.

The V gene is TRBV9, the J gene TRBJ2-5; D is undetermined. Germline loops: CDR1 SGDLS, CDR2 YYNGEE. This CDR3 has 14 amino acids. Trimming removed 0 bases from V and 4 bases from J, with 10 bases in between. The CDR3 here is CASSVVGPSETQYF. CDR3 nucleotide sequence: TGTGCCAGCAGCGTAGTTGGGCCTTCAGAGACCCAGTACTTC.

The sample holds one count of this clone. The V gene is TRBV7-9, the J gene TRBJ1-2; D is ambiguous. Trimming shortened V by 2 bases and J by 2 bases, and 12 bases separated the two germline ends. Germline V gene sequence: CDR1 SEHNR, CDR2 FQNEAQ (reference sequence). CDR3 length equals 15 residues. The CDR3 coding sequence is TGTGCCAGCAGCTTATTGGCAGTATTAAACTATGGCTACACCTTC. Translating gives CASSLLAVLNYGYTF.

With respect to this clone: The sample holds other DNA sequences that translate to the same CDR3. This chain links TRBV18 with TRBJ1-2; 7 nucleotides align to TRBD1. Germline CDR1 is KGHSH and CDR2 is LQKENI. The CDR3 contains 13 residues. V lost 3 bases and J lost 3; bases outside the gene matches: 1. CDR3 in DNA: TGTGCCAGCTCACCCGGGACAGACTATGGCTACACCTTC. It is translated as CASSPGTDYGYTF. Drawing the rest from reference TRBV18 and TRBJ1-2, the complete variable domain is NAGVMQNPRHLVRRRGQEARLRCSPMKGHSHVYWYRQLPEEGLKFMVYLQKENIIDESGMPKERFSAEFPKEGPSILRIQQVVRGDSAAYFCASSPGTDYGYTFGSGTRLTVV.

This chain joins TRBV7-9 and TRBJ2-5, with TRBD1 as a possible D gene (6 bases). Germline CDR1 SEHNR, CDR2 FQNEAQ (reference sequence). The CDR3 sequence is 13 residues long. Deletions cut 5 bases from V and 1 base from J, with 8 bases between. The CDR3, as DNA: TGTGCCAGCAGCGTACAGGGCCAAGAGACCCAGTACTTC. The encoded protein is CASSVQGQETQYF.

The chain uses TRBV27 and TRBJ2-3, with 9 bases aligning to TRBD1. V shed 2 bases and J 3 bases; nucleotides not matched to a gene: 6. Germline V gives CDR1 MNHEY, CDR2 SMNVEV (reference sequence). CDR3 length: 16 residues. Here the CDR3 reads CASSLLGQGLTDTQYF. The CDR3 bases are TGTGCCAGCAGTTTACTCGGACAGGGGCTAACAGATACGCAGTATTTT.

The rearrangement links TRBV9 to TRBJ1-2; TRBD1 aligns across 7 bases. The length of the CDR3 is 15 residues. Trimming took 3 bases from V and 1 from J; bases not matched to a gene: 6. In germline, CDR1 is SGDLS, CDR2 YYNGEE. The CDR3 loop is CASSGWTGDNYGYTF. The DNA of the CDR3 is TGTGCCAGCAGCGGATGGACAGGTGATAACTATGGCTACACCTTC. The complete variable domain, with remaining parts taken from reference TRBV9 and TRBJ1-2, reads DSGVTQTPKHLITATGQRVTLRCSPRSGDLSVYWYQQSLDQGLQFLIQYYNGEERAKGNILERFSAQQFPDLHSELNLSSLELGDSALYFCASSGWTGDNYGYTFGSGTRLTVV.

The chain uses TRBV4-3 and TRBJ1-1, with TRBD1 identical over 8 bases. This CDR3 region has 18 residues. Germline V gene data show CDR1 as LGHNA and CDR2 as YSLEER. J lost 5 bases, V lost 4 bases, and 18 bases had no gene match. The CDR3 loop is CASSPDRGVSGRGTEAFF. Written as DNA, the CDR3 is TGCGCCAGCAGCCCCGACAGGGGTGTATCGGGGCGGGGGACTGAAGCTTTCTTT.

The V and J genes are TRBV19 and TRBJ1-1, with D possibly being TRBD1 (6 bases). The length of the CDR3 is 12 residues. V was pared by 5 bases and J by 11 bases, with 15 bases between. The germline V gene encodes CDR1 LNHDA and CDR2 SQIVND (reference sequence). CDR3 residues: CASSSRGGSAFF. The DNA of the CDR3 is TGTGCCAGTAGTTCCCGGGGGGGCAGCGCTTTCTTT. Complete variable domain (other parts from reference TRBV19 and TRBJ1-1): DGGITQSPKYLFRKEGQNVTLSCEQNLNHDAMYWYRQDPGQGLRLIYYSQIVNDFQKGDIAEGYSVSREKKESFPLTVTSAQKNPTAFYLCASSSRGGSAFFGQGTRLTVV.

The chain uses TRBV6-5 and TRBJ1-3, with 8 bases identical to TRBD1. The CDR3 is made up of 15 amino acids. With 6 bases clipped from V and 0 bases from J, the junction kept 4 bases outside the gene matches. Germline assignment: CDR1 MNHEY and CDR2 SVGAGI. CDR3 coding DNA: TGTGCCAGCAGACCCAGGGGGCTCTCTGGAAACACCATATATTTT. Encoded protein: CASRPRGLSGNTIYF.

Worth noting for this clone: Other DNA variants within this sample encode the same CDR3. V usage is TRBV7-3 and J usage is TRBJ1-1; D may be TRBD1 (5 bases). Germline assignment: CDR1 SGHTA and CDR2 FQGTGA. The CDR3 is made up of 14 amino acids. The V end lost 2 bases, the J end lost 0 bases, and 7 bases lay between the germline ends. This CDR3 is CASSLQGMNTEAFF. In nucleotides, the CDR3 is TGTGCCAGCAGCTTACAGGGCATGAACACTGAAGCTTTCTTT.

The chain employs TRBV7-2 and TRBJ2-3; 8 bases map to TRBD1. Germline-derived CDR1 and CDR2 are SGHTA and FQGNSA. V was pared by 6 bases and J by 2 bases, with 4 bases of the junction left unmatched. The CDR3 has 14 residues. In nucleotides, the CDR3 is TGTGCCAGCAGACTGGGACAGGTCACAGATACGCAGTATTTT. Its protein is CASRLGQVTDTQYF.

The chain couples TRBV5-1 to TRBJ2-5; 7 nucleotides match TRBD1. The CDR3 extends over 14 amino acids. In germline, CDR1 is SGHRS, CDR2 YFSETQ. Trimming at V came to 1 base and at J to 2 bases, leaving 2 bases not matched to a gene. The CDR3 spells CASSLQGEQETQYF. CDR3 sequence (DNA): TGCGCCAGCAGCTTGCAGGGGGAGCAAGAGACCCAGTACTTC.

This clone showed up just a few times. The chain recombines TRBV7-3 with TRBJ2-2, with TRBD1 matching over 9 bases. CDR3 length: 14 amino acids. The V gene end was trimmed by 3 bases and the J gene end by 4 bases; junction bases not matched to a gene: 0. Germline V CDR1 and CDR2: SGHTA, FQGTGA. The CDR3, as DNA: TGTGCCAGCAGCTTGACAGGGGGCACCGGGGAGCTGTTTTTT. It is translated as CASSLTGGTGELFF.

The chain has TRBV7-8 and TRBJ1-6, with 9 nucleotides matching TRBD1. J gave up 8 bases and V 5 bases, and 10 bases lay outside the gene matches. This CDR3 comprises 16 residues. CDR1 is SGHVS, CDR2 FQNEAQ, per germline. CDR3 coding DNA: TGTGCCAGCAGCCGACTCCGTTGGACAGGGGATTCACCCCTCCACTTT. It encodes CASSRLRWTGDSPLHF.

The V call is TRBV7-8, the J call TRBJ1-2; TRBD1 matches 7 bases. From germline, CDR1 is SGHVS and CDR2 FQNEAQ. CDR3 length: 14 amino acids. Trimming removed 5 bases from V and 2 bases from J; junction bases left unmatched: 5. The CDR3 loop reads CASSPGTENYGYTF. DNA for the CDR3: TGTGCCAGCAGCCCGGGGACAGAGAACTATGGCTACACCTTC. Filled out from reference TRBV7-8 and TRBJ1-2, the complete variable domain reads GAGVSQSPRYKVAKRGQDVALRCDPISGHVSLFWYQQALGQGPEFLTYFQNEAQLDKSGLPSDRFFAERPEGSVSTLKIQRTQQEDSAVYLCASSPGTENYGYTFGSGTRLTVV.

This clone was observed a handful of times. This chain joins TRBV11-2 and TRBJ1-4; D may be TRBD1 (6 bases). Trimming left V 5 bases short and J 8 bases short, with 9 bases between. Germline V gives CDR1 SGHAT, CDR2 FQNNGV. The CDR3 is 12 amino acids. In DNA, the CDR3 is TGTGCCAGCAGCGAAACAGGGGAAAAACTGTTTTTT. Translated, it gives CASSETGEKLFF.